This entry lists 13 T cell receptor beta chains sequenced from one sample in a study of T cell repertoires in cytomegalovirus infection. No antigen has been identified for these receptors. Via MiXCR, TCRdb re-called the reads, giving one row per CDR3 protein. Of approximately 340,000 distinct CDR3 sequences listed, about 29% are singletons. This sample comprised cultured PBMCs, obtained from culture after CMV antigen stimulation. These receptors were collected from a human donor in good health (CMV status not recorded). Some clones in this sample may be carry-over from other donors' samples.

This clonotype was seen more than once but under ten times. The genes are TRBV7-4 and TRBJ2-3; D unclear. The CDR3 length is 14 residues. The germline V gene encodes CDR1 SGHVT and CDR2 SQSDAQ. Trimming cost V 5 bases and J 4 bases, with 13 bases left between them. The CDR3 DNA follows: TGTGCCAGCAGCCCTGACGTAAGGGCAGATACGCAGTATTTT. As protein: CASSPDVRADTQYF. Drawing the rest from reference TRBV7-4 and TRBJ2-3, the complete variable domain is GAGVSQSPRYKVAKRGRDVALRCDSISGHVTLYWYRQTLGQGSEVLTYSQSDAQRDKSGRPSGRFSAERPERSVSTLKIQRTEQGDSAVYLCASSPDVRADTQYFGPGTRLTVL.

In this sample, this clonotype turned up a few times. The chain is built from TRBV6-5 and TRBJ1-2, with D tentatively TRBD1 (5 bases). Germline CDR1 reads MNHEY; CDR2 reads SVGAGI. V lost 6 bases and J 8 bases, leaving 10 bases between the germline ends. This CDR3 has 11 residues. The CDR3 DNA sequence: TGTGCCAGCAGGAGGGGAGGAGGCTACACCTTC. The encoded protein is CASRRGGGYTF.

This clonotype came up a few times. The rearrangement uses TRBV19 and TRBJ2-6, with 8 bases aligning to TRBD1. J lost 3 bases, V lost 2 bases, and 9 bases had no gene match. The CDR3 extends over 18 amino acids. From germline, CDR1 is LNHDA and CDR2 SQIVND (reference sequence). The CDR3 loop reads CASSILWAGGVGANVLTF. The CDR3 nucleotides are TGTGCCAGTAGTATATTGTGGGCAGGGGGCGTTGGGGCCAACGTCCTGACTTTC.

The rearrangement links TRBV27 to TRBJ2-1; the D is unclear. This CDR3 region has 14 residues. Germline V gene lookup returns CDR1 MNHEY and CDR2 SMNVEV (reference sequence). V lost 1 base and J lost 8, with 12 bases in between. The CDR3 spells CASSLWPRVHEQFF. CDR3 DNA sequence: TGTGCCAGCAGTTTATGGCCACGGGTACATGAGCAGTTCTTC.

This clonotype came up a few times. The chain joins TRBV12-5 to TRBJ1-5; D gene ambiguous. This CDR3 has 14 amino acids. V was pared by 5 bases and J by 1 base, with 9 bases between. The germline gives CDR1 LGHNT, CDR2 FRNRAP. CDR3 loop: CASGLSGSNQPQHF. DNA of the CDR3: TGTGCTAGTGGTCTTTCGGGGAGCAATCAGCCCCAGCATTTT.

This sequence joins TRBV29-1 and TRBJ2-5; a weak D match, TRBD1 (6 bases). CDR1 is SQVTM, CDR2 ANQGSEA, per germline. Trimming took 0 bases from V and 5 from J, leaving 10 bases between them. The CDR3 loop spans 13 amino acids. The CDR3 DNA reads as TGCAGCGTTGAAGAACAGGGTGGGGAGACCCAGTACTTC. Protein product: CSVEEQGGETQYF.

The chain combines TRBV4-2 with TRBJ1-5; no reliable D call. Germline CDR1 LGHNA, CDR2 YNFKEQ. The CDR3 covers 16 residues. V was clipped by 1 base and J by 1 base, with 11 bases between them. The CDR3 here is CASSQVEEMSNQPQHF. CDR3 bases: TGTGCCAGCAGCCAAGTTGAGGAAATGAGCAATCAGCCCCAGCATTTT.

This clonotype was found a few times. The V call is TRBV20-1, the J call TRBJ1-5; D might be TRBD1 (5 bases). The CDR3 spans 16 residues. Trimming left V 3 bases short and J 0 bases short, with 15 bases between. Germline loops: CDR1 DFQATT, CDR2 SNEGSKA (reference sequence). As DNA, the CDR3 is TGCAGTGCTAGCCCCGGGACCGGTATTAGCAATCAGCCCCAGCATTTT. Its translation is CSASPGTGISNQPQHF.

Written as DNA, the CDR3 is TGCGCCAGCAGCCAAGTGGTAACAGCGGGAGGGCCGTACCAAGAGACCCAGTACTTC. Residues: CASSQVVTAGGPYQETQYF. The J gene is TRBJ2-5, the V gene TRBV4-1; 10 positions match TRBD2. V lost 1 base and J lost 0; bases outside the gene matches: 11. The CDR3 loop spans 19 amino acids. Germline CDR1 is MGHRA and CDR2 is YSYEKL.

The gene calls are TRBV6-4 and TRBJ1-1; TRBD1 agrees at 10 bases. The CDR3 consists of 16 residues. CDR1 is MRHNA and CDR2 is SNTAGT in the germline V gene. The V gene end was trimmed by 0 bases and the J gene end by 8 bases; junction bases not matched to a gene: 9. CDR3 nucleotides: TGTGCCAGCAGTGACTCGCGGGACAGGGGATTTGCCGAAGCTTTCTTT. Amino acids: CASSDSRDRGFAEAFF.

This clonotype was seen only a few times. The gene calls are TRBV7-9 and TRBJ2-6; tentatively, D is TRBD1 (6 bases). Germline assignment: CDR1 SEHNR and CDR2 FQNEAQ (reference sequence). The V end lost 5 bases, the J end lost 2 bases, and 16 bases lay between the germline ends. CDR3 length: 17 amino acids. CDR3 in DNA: TGTGCCAGCAGCCCTAGGGGCCCAGGGGCTGGGGCCAACGTCCTGACTTTC. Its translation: CASSPRGPGAGANVLTF.

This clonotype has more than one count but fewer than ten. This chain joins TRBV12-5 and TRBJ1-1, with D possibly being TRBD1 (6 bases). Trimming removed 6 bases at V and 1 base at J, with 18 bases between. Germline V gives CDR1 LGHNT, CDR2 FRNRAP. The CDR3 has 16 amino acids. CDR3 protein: CASGSDRRKGNTEAFF. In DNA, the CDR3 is TGTGCTAGTGGGTCCGACAGGCGGAAAGGGAACACTGAAGCTTTCTTT.

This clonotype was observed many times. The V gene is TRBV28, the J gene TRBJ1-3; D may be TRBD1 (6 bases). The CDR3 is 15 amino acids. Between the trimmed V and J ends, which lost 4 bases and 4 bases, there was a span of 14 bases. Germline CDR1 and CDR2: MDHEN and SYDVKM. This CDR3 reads CASSSYRDKGNTIYF. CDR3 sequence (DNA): TGTGCCAGCAGTTCTTACCGGGACAAAGGAAACACCATATATTTT.